In its sample, the clone carrying this T cell receptor (beta chain) was seen many times. The target antigen is unknown. This record comes from a study of CD8+CD57+ T cells in acquired aplastic anemia. Findings and caveats of the study: Roughly 27 shared CD8+ CDR3s appeared highly expressed within patients' immunodominant clones.

It was patients with CD8+CD57+ cell expansion by flow cytometry who were chosen for sequencing. No therapy was given to patients before blood sampling. Investigators profiled TCR beta VDJ and CDR3 from genomic DNA template. TCRdb called the reads again in MiXCR, with one record for every CDR3 protein. The table records approximately 150,000 distinct CDR3 sequences, more than 45% of them present only once. This CDR3 contains 15 residues. V was cut by 7 bases and J by 3 bases, with 16 bases left in between. Germline CDR1 and CDR2: LNHDA and SQIVND (reference sequence). The sequence was collected from a human donor with aplastic anemia. The J gene is TRBJ1-3, the V gene TRBV19, with TRBD1 as a possible D gene (5 bases). Sequencing was done on a sample of sorted CD4+, CD8+, or CD8+CD57+ T cells (not recorded which) from PBMCs. The CDR3 protein is CASILTVTFGNTIYF. In DNA form, the CDR3 reads TGTGCCAGTATCCTGACAGTTACTTTTGGAAACACCATATATTTT.